One and the same sample provided the 10 T cell receptor beta chains below, sequenced in a study of blood T cell repertoires in COVID-19 (TCRdb year 2020). The library was generated by the immunoSEQ multiplex PCR assay. Held by TCRdb, this immuneACCESS table contains in-frame sequences only and omits some clones. Under half of the omission traces to an unresolved V gene where checked; the cause of the rest is unknown. Across this sample there are hundreds of thousands of clones, with roughly 90% seen only once. The ten biggest clones cover 5.5% to 8% of the sample. Sequencing was carried out using peripheral blood. These receptors came from a man aged 55 to 69 who had recovered from COVID-19.

The genes are TRBV7-2 and TRBJ1-5, with D hard to call. The CDR3 runs to 15 residues. Looked up from germline, CDR1 is SGHTA and CDR2 is FQGNSA. The germline V and J ends were trimmed by 0 bases and 5 bases, with 11 bases remaining between them. The CDR3 region is CASSLAREAHQPQHF. Written as DNA, the CDR3 is TGTGCCAGCAGCTTAGCGCGCGAGGCCCATCAGCCCCAGCATTTT.

A single count supports this clone. The chain employs TRBV9 and TRBJ2-1; unclear D gene. The CDR3 runs 13 residues. V was shortened by 0 bases and J by 13 bases, with 14 bases between the two germline ends. Germline V gene sequence: CDR1 SGDLS, CDR2 YYNGEE. The CDR3 bases are TGTGCCAGCAGCGTAGCGGTACAGAGTCAACAGTTCTTC. As protein: CASSVAVQSQQFF.

Concerning this clone itself: At the DNA level, this CDR3 is encoded by other sequences in the same sample as well. The chain links TRBV5-6 to TRBJ2-5, with 7 bases that match TRBD1. This CDR3 comprises 14 residues. J gave up 4 bases and V 4 bases, and 7 bases lay outside the gene matches. Germline V gene sequence: CDR1 SGHDT, CDR2 YYEEEE. The CDR3 DNA sequence: TGTGCCAGCAGCAAGACAGGGCCCGGAGAGACCCAGTACTTC. This sequence encodes CASSKTGPGETQYF.

Here the CDR3 reads CASSPTGASTEAFF. In DNA, the CDR3 is TGTGCCAGCAGCCCGACAGGGGCGAGCACTGAAGCTTTCTTT. The V gene is TRBV14, the J gene TRBJ1-1; 8 nucleotides agree with TRBD1. J was trimmed by 4 bases and V by 4 bases; bases with no gene match: 5. The CDR3 has 14 residues. Germline-derived CDR1 and CDR2 are SGHDN and FVKESK.

The table lists this clone with a count of one. This chain connects TRBV27 to TRBJ2-2, with 8 nucleotides matching TRBD2. The germline V gene has CDR1 MNHEY and CDR2 SMNVEV (reference sequence). The ends lost 5 bases at V and 7 bases at J; junction bases unmatched: 3. CDR3 length: 13 amino acids. CDR3 region: CASSAREGGELFF. The CDR3 DNA follows: TGTGCCAGCAGTGCTCGGGAGGGCGGGGAGCTGTTTTTT.

The rearrangement links TRBV27 to TRBJ2-1; the match to TRBD2 covers 13 bases. V was pared by 5 bases and J by 5 bases, with 6 bases of the junction left unmatched. Germline loops: CDR1 MNHEY, CDR2 SMNVEV (reference sequence). CDR3 length equals 16 residues. CDR3 DNA sequence: TGTGCCAGCAGTCCACTACTAGCGGGAGGGCACAATGAGCAGTTCTTC. This translates into CASSPLLAGGHNEQFF.

The chain uses TRBV5-6 and TRBJ1-1; D gene ambiguous. Germline lookup yields CDR1 SGHDT and CDR2 YYEEEE. V lost 2 bases and J lost 6, with 8 bases in between. There are 12 residues in the CDR3. This CDR3 is CASSLEGAEAFF. CDR3 nucleotide sequence: TGTGCCAGCAGCTTAGAGGGCGCTGAAGCTTTCTTT.

The rearrangement uses TRBV7-9 and TRBJ2-2; 8 bases line up with TRBD2. The germline gives CDR1 SEHNR, CDR2 FQNEAQ (reference sequence). Germline trimming cut 8 bases from V and 5 bases from J; bases unmatched to any gene: 1. This CDR3 region has 12 residues. The CDR3 region is CASAGGTGELFF. In DNA, the CDR3 is TGTGCCAGCGCGGGAGGAACCGGGGAGCTGTTTTTT.

The chain carries TRBV7-9 and TRBJ2-2, with 7 bases that match TRBD2. Looked up from germline, CDR1 is SEHNR and CDR2 is FQNEAQ (reference sequence). This CDR3 is 13 amino acids long. V was clipped by 7 bases and J by 4 bases; unmatched bases: 3. Written as DNA, the CDR3 is TGTGCCAGCACCAGGGAGGGCACCGGGGAGCTGTTTTTT. Amino acids: CASTREGTGELFF.

The chain links TRBV5-6 to TRBJ2-2; TRBD1 might be the D (5 bases). Trimming stripped 4 bases from V and 4 bases from J, with 14 bases between. The CDR3 runs 15 residues. Germline V gives CDR1 SGHDT, CDR2 YYEEEE. The CDR3, as DNA: TGTGCCAGCAGCATCCGACACCAGGGCACCGGGGAGCTGTTTTTT. Translating it yields CASSIRHQGTGELFF.